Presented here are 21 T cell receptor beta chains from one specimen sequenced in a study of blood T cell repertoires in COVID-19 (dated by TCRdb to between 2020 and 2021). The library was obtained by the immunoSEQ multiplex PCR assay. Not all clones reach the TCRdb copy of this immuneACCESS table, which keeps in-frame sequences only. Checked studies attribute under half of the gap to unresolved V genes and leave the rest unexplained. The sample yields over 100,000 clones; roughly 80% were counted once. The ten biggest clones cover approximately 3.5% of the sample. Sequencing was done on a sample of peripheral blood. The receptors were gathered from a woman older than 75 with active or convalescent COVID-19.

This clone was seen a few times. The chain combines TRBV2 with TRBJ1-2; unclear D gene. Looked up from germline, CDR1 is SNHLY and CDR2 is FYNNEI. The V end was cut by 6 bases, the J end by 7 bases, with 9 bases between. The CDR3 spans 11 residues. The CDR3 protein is CASSIQSGYTF. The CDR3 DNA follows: TGTGCCAGCAGCATACAGAGTGGCTACACCTTC.

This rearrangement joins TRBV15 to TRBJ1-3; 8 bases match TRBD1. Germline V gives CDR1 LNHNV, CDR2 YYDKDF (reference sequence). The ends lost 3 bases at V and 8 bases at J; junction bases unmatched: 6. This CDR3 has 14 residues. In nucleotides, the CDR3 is TGTGCCACCAGCAGGGGACAGGCCGACTACACCATATATTTT. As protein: CATSRGQADYTIYF.

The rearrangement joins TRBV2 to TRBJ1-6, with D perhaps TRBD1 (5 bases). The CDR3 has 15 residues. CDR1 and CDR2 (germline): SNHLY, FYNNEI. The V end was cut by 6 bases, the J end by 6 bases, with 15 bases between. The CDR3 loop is CASRTDSGANSPLHF. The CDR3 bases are TGTGCCAGCAGGACCGACAGCGGGGCTAATTCACCCCTCCACTTT.

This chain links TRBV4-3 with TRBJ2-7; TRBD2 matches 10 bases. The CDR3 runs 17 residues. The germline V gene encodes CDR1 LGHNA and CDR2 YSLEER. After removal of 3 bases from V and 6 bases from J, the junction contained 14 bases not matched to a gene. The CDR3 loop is CASSQAPFGLAVLEQYF. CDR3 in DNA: TGCGCCAGCAGCCAGGCCCCCTTTGGACTAGCGGTCCTCGAGCAGTACTTC.

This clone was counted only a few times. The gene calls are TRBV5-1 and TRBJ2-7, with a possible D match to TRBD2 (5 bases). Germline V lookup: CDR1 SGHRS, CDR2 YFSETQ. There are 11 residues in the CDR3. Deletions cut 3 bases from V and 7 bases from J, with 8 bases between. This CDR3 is CASSWRKEQYF. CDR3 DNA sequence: TGCGCCAGCAGCTGGAGGAAGGAGCAGTACTTC. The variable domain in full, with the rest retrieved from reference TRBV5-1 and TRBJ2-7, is KAGVTQTPRYLIKTRGQQVTLSCSPISGHRSVSWYQQTPGQGLQFLFEYFSETQRNKGNFPGRFSGRQFSNSRSEMNVSTLELGDSALYLCASSWRKEQYFGPGTRLTVT.

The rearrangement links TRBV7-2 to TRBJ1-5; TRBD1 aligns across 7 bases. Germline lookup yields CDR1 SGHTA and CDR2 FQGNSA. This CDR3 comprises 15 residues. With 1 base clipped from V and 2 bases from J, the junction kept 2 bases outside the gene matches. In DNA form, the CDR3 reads TGTGCCAGCAGCTTAGGAGGGGGCGGCAATCAGCCCCAGCATTTT. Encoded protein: CASSLGGGGNQPQHF.

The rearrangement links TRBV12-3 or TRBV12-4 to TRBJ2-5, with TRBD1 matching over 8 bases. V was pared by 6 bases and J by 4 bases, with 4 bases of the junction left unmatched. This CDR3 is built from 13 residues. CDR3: CASSGDRSETQYF. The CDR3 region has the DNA TGTGCCAGCAGCGGGGACAGGTCAGAGACCCAGTACTTC.

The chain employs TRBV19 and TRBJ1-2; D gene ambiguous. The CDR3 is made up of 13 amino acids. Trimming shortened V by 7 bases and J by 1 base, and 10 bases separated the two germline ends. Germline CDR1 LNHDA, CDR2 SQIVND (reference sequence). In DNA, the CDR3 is TGTGCCAGTAAGTCTCAGGATAACTATGGCTACACCTTC. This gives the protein CASKSQDNYGYTF.

CDR3 coding DNA: TGTGCCAGCAGTCCCGCCGCAGCGGGAGGGCAGGGCGAGCAGTACTTC. Translated: CASSPAAAGGQGEQYF. V and J are TRBV28 and TRBJ2-7; 10 bases fit TRBD2. This CDR3 spans 16 amino acids. Germline CDR1 and CDR2: MDHEN and SYDVKM. The V gene end was trimmed by 5 bases and the J gene end by 6 bases; junction bases not matched to a gene: 13.

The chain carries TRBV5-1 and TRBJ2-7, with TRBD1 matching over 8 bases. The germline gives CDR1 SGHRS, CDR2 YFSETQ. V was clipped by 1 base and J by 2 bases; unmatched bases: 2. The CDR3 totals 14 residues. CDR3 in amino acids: CASSLYRGAYEQYF. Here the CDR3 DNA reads TGCGCCAGCAGCTTGTACAGGGGGGCCTACGAGCAGTACTTC.

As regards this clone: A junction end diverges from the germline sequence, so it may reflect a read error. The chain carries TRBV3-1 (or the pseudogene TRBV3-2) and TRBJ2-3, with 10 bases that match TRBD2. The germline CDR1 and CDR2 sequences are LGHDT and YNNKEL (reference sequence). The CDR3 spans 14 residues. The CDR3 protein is CASTPSGGTDAQYF. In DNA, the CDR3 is TGTGCCAGCACCCCTAGCGGGGGCACAGATGCGCAGTATTTT.

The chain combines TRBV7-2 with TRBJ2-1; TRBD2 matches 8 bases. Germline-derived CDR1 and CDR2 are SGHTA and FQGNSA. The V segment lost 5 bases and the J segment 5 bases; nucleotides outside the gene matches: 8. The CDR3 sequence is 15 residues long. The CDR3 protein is CASSTGTRTDNEQFF. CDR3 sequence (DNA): TGTGCCAGCAGCACCGGGACTAGAACGGACAATGAGCAGTTCTTC.

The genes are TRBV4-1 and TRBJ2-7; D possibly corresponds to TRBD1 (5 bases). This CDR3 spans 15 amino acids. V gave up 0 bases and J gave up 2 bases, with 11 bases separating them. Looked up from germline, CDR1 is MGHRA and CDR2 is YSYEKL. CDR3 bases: TGCGCCAGCAGCCAAGAATTCAGACAGACCTACGAGCAGTACTTC. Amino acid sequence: CASSQEFRQTYEQYF.

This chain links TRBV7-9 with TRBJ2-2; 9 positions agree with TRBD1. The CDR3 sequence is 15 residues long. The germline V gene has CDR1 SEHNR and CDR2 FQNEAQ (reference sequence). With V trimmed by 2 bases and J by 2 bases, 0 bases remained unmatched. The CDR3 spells CASSLTGGNTGELFF. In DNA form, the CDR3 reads TGTGCCAGCAGCTTAACAGGGGGCAACACCGGGGAGCTGTTTTTT.

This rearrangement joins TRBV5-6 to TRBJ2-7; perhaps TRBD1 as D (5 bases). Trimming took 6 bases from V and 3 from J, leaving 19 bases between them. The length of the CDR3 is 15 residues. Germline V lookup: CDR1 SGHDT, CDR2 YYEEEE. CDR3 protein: CASTWWTSKDYEQYF. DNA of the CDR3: TGTGCCAGCACCTGGTGGACAAGCAAAGACTACGAGCAGTACTTC. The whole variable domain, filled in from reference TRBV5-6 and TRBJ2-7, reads DAGVTQSPTHLIKTRGQQVTLRCSPKSGHDTVSWYQQALGQGPQFIFQYYEEEERQRGNFPDRFSGHQFPNYSSELNVNALLLGDSALYLCASTWWTSKDYEQYFGPGTRLTVT.

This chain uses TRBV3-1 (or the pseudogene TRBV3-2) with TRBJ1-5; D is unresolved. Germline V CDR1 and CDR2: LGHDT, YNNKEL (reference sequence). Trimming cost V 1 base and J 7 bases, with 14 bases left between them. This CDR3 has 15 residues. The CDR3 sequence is CASSQGEGFRQPQHF. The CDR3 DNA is TGTGCCAGCAGCCAAGGGGAGGGTTTTCGACAGCCCCAGCATTTT.

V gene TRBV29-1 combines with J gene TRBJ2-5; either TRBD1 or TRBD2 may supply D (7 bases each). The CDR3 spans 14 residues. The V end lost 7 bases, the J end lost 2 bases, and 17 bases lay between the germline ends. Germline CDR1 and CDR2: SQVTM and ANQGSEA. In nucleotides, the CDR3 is TGCAGCGGGGGGGGACAGCGCACTCAAGAGACCCAGTACTTC. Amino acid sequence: CSGGGQRTQETQYF.

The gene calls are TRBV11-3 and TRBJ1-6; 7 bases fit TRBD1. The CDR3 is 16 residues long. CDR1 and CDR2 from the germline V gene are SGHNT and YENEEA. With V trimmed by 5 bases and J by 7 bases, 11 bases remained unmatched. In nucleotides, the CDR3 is TGTGCCAGCAGCCAGGCCCCCGGACAGGTGAATTCACCCCTCCACTTT. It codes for CASSQAPGQVNSPLHF.

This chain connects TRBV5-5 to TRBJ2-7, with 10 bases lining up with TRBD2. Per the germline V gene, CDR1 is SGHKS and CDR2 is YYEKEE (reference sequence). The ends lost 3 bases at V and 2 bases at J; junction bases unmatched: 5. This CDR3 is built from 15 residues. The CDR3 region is CASSSAGTSAYEQYF. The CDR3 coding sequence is TGTGCCAGCAGCTCAGCCGGGACTAGCGCCTACGAGCAGTACTTC.

CDR3 DNA sequence: TGCAGCGTTGTGGGGGAAGGGACAAACTATGGCTACACCTTC. Translation gives CSVVGEGTNYGYTF. The J gene is TRBJ1-2, the V gene TRBV29-1; a weak D match, TRBD1 (6 bases). The germline CDR1 and CDR2 sequences are SQVTM and ANQGSEA. The CDR3 has 14 residues. V was trimmed by 4 bases and J by 2 bases, leaving 14 bases between them.

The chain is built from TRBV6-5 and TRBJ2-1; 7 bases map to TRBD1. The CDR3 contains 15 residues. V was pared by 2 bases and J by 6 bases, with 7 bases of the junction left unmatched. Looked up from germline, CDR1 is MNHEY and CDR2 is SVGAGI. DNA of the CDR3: TGTGCCAGCAGTTACCAACAGACAGGGCCCAATGAGCAGTTCTTC. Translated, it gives CASSYQQTGPNEQFF.